This record concerns one T cell receptor beta chain sequence. No antigen is known for it. No qualities accompany the bases; no much larger clone lies one base away. The label giving this sample's time point can be read as: newly diagnosed GD, antithyroid drugs for less than 3 months. RNA was extracted from PBMCs in TRIzol for both TCR sequencing and RNA sequencing. The diagnosis of Graves' disease was made according to American Thyroid Association guidelines. Patients were recruited from an endocrinology department in Xi'an, China. From each patient, around 9 milliliters of peripheral blood was collected into an EDTA anticoagulant tube. PBMCs were isolated by Ficoll Paque Plus density gradient separation without further T cell sorting. An Agilent 2100 Bioanalyzer and agarose gel were used to check RNA quality, and a NanoDrop 2000 was used to measure RNA concentration. These data belong to a study of regulatory T cells in long-lasting Graves disease (dated by TCRdb to the early 2020s). The study in broad terms: Antithyroid drugs had been taken for less than 3 months by newly diagnosed Graves' disease patients. Persistent Graves' disease patients were compared with newly diagnosed Graves' disease patients by peripheral blood TCR sequencing and RNA sequencing. The study was conducted in China and was registered as a clinical trial. A total of 33 samples were covered by TCR sequencing, comprising approximately 13 persistent and 20 or so newly diagnosed Graves' disease patients. Paper-wide results and their limitations: Persistent patients shared more public clonotypes among themselves (roughly 2,700) than newly diagnosed patients did (approximately 870). Persistent disease showed preferential use of TRBV28, TRBJ1-2 and TRBJ2-5, whereas newly diagnosed disease favored TRBV20-1 and TRBJ2-1. Only the TCR beta chain was sequenced and analyzed. The authors noted that the small sample size was a limitation that may lower accuracy. Lower TCR Shannon entropy and fewer highly expanded clones were observed in persistent Graves' disease patients than in newly diagnosed patients, which suggested clonal expansion. Because the primary lesion, thyroid tissue, could not be accessed, the study looked at peripheral blood alone.

The germline V gene supplies CDR1 SQVTM and CDR2 ANQGSEA. The CDR3 goes from the cysteine to the phenylalanine over 14 residues. Just CDR3 DNA is preserved here, 42 bases in frame from base 1. V is cut by 6 bases and J by 4 bases, and the space between the germline ends is 16 bases. Preparation of the library involved multiplex PCR. The listed sequencing device is Illumina HiSeq 4000. CDR3 regions were amplified by Arm-PCR with iRepertoire HTBI primers to construct TCR beta libraries. Before sequencing, the PCR products went through gel purification. The original pipeline was this. Gene usage analysis of CDR3 amino acid clonotypes used the roughly 60 TRBV and 14 to 15 TRBJ segments found across samples. Filtered high-quality paired reads were merged into contigs using COPE and FqMerger. BLAST was used to align contigs to the IMGT TRBV, TRBD and TRBJ reference genes, and CDR3 was defined following IMGT. Any clonotype with a frequency above 0.1% was counted as a highly expanded clone. Repertoire diversity was measured by Shannon entropy, and V-J evenness by the Gini coefficient. Clonotypes shared by more than one individual were considered public. Through fastp at Q25 and MiXCR, TCRdb rebuilt clones from the public reads, retaining in-frame beta chains. Rows merge per CDR3 protein into single entries with the most common DNA and genes. TCRdb, not the authors, supplied the V and J calls. The sample table contains some 500,000 distinct CDR3 sequences; only one count was recorded for roughly 14% of them. The ten largest clones capture 8.5% to 10% of the sample.

This sample also belongs to another study, concerning T cells in Graves' hyperthyroidism and ophthalmopathy. That second report states: Stable Graves' hyperthyroidism was defined as no progression to ophthalmopathy during 18 months of follow-up. Hyperthyroidism patients were newly diagnosed, had a disease duration of under 2 months, and were aged 18 to 65 years. Exclusion was applied to patients with uncontrolled infections, other autoimmune diseases, pregnancy or lactation. Diagnoses were based on clinical symptoms, serum thyroxine and TRAb, thyroid ultrasound and orbital computed tomography. For the first round of RT-PCR on the TCR CDR3, the HTBI primer set was used together with the Qiagen OneStep RT-PCR kit. Blood samples also contained most of the expanded thyroid clonotypes (frequency above 0.001), which suggests that blood repertoires may reflect thyroid immune responses. A 13 V-J signature model separated ophthalmopathy from stable hyperthyroidism, with 87.88% sensitivity and roughly 81% specificity in cross-validation and 80%/75% in testing. In validation, the model predicted progression to ophthalmopathy a median of roughly 6.1 months before onset, with over 60% sensitivity and about 72% specificity. To identify distinguishing TCR V-J signatures, a discovery cohort of about a hundred patients was used, comprising 40 to 45 with Graves' ophthalmopathy and around 60 with stable Graves' hyperthyroidism. Whether ophthalmopathy could be predicted prospectively was tested in an independent validation cohort made up of fewer than 20 hyperthyroidism patients plus 17 patients who later progressed to ophthalmopathy. The roughly 94 discovery patients were randomly divided into training and test sets at a 7:3 ratio. The study also compared thyroid tissue and blood T-cell repertoires from roughly 6 Graves' hyperthyroidism patients. Once sampling was done, hyperthyroidism patients were given methimazole at a starting dose of 30 mg daily, whereas ophthalmopathy patients were given high-dose intravenous methylprednisolone. A second multiplex PCR round built the libraries, followed by size selection and purification. Paired-end sequencing of the libraries was performed with 100 bp reads on an Illumina HiSeq2000. SOAPnuke was used to process the raw data, with reads discarded if the reads contained adapters or uncalled bases, had a mean Phred below 15, or lacked an exact constant-primer or identifier match. COPE v1.2.5 was used to merge the high-quality paired reads, and each unique nucleotide sequence was defined as a clonotype. Clonotypes were aligned to IMGT TRBV, TRBD and TRBJ reference segments using MiTCR v1.1. Analysis was restricted to V-J combinations with a frequency above 0.0001, which covered 99% to 99.2% of repertoires. A TCS score was defined as the ratio of F50 (clonal expansion) to E x V (chaos), with BLOSUM62-based TCRdist applied between CDR3 peptides within each V-J. Welch's t-statistics and random forest reduced 450 to 600 V-J features to about 12, which were used in a naive Bayes classifier (R e1071). No statistical method was used to fix the sample size in advance, and group allocation was not hidden from the investigators. TCR Vbeta CDR3 sequencing of 135 peripheral blood samples (approximately 44 ophthalmopathy, 75 or so hyperthyroidism and some 17 progressor patients) is reported in the paper.

The sample consisted of peripheral blood mononuclear cells (PBMCs), taken at new diagnosis, from a patient treated with antithyroid drugs. This clonotype was obtained from a man aged 30 to 45 with Graves disease. Donor details come from another sample of the same person, matched by shared clones. The V and J genes are TRBV29-1 and TRBJ1-5, with TRBD1 as a weak D call on 6 bases. CDR3 loop: CSVGTGRGNQPQHF. The nucleotide sequence is TGCAGCGTGGGAACAGGGCGGGGAAATCAGCCCCAGCATTTT. With the portions outside the CDR3 filled from the reference TRBV29-1 and TRBJ1-5 genes, the complete variable region becomes SAVISQKPSRDICQRGTSLTIQCQVDSQVTMMFWYRQQPGQSLTLIATANQGSEATYESGFVIDKFPISRPNLTFSTLTVSNMSPEDSSIYLCSVGTGRGNQPQHFGDGTRLSIL.